The 11 T cell receptor beta chains listed next were all sequenced from one sample in a study of blood T cell repertoires in COVID-19. Some clones are missing from TCRdb's copy, which holds only in-frame ones; the method was immunoSEQ multiplex PCR. The data hold about 170,000 clones, with roughly four fifths observed a single time. Input material: peripheral blood. These receptors all come from a man between 65 and 80 years old with active or convalescent COVID-19.

The rearrangement joins TRBV18 to TRBJ1-2; D is perhaps TRBD1 (6 bases). The CDR3 is 13 residues long. CDR1 and CDR2 (germline): KGHSH, LQKENI. V gave up 7 bases and J gave up 2 bases, with 11 bases separating them. The CDR3 loop is CASLATGNYGYTF. The CDR3 coding sequence is TGTGCCAGCTTGGCAACAGGGAACTATGGCTACACCTTC.

The chain is built from TRBV15 and TRBJ1-1; no clear D gene. The ends were cut back, 0 bases at V and 3 bases at J, with 11 bases in the middle. The germline CDR1 and CDR2 sequences are LNHNV and YYDKDF (reference sequence). The CDR3 runs 15 residues. Written as DNA, the CDR3 is TGTGCCACCAGCAGAGATTACGAGGCCCACACTGAAGCTTTCTTT. The encoded protein is CATSRDYEAHTEAFF.

The V gene is TRBV5-8, the J gene TRBJ1-2; D unclear. The germline CDR1 and CDR2 sequences are SGHTS and YDEGEE. The CDR3 extends over 15 amino acids. Trimming removed 0 bases from V and 0 bases from J, with 9 bases in between. Here the CDR3 reads CASSLEGGTNYGYTF. CDR3 bases: TGTGCCAGCAGCTTGGAGGGCGGGACTAACTATGGCTACACCTTC.

The CDR3 nucleotides are TGTGCCAGCAGCGTAGACTCGACAGCAGACTATGGCTACACCTTC. Amino acid sequence: CASSVDSTADYGYTF. The V call is TRBV9, the J call TRBJ1-2; weak D call: TRBD1 (5 bases). The V gene lost 0 bases and the J gene lost 3 bases, with 12 bases spanning the gap. CDR1 is SGDLS, CDR2 YYNGEE, per germline. The CDR3 has 15 amino acids.

This clone came up once. This sequence joins TRBV7-2 and TRBJ2-2; 12 nucleotides match TRBD2. With V trimmed by 5 bases and J by 7 bases, 8 bases remained unmatched. The CDR3 is 16 residues long. Germline CDR1 reads SGHTA; CDR2 reads FQGNSA. The DNA for the CDR3 is TGTGCCAGCAGCCTCCTAGCGGGAGGGCTGGGCGGGGAGCTGTTTTTT. As protein: CASSLLAGGLGGELFF.

The chain joins TRBV18 to TRBJ2-7, with 7 bases lining up with TRBD1. This CDR3 comprises 13 residues. CDR1 and CDR2 (germline): KGHSH, LQKENI. Losses at the gene ends were 4 bases for V and 2 bases for J; bases not matched to a gene: 2. The CDR3 DNA sequence: TGTGCCAGCTCACGGGACAGAACCTACGAGCAGTACTTC. Amino acid sequence: CASSRDRTYEQYF. The full variable domain, completed using reference TRBV18 and TRBJ2-7, is NAGVMQNPRHLVRRRGQEARLRCSPMKGHSHVYWYRQLPEEGLKFMVYLQKENIIDESGMPKERFSAEFPKEGPSILRIQQVVRGDSAAYFCASSRDRTYEQYFGPGTRLTVT.

The V call is TRBV7-8, the J call TRBJ2-1; 7 bases map to TRBD2. The V gene's germline CDR1 is SGHVS and CDR2 FQNEAQ. With 5 bases clipped from V and 2 bases from J, the junction kept 18 bases outside the gene matches. The CDR3 runs to 19 residues. The chain's CDR3 is CASSPRTVGEGATYNEQFF. The CDR3 DNA follows: TGTGCCAGCAGCCCCCGGACCGTGGGGGAGGGAGCCACCTACAATGAGCAGTTCTTC.

V and J are TRBV28 and TRBJ2-1; maybe TRBD1 (5 bases). V was cut by 2 bases and J by 14 bases, with 13 bases left in between. Germline V gene data show CDR1 as MDHEN and CDR2 as SYDVKM. The CDR3 has 12 residues. CDR3 bases: TGTGCCAGCAGTTTAGTCTTGCAGGGAAAGTTCTTC. This encodes CASSLVLQGKFF.

The rearrangement uses TRBV5-1 and TRBJ2-3, with 8 bases identical to TRBD2. Trimming took 4 bases from V and 6 from J; bases not matched to a gene: 16. In germline, CDR1 is SGHRS, CDR2 YFSETQ. The CDR3 runs to 17 residues. As DNA, the CDR3 is TGCGCCAGCAGCCTAGCTTATACTAGCGGAGGGGGGGATACGCAGTATTTT. This codes for CASSLAYTSGGGDTQYF.

This clone has only one observation. The chain recombines TRBV18 with TRBJ2-3; TRBD1 agrees at 8 bases. J was trimmed by 2 bases and V by 3 bases; bases with no gene match: 7. Germline CDR1 is KGHSH and CDR2 is LQKENI. The CDR3 runs 16 residues. The CDR3 spells CASSPRQGKLTDTQYF. In nucleotides, the CDR3 is TGTGCCAGCTCACCGAGACAGGGGAAACTCACAGATACGCAGTATTTT. Using reference TRBV18 and TRBJ2-3 for the parts outside the CDR3, the full variable domain is NAGVMQNPRHLVRRRGQEARLRCSPMKGHSHVYWYRQLPEEGLKFMVYLQKENIIDESGMPKERFSAEFPKEGPSILRIQQVVRGDSAAYFCASSPRQGKLTDTQYFGPGTRLTVL.

This clone was seen only a few times. The chain employs TRBV7-6 and TRBJ1-5, with a tentative D call TRBD1 (6 bases). Germline CDR1 reads SGHVS; CDR2 reads FNYEAQ. CDR3 length: 13 amino acids. Trimming shortened V by 5 bases and J by 11 bases, and 16 bases separated the two germline ends. The CDR3 region has the DNA TGTGCCAGCAGCACGACGGTGAGGACAGCCCAGCATTTT. Translated, it gives CASSTTVRTAQHF.